This entry concerns a single T cell receptor beta chain. Seattle patient enrollment occurred during active infection, with longitudinal follow-up thereafter. The data are from a study of blood T cell repertoires in COVID-19. Study context: COVID-19 samples collected from the United States, Italy and Spain covered acute and convalescent phases.

Original analysis: It was from reference gene primer amplification that nucleated cell counts were estimated. Sequenced by immunoSEQ multiplex PCR; TCRdb stores in-frame clones only, minus some. For V, J and clone size, that table is used; D and trimming come from the DNA. The repertoire has some 200,000 clones, 81% of them found once; the top ten carry more than 10%. V lost 1 base and J 0 bases, leaving 3 bases between the germline ends. Per germline, CDR1 PRHDT and CDR2 FYEKMQ (reference sequence). CDR3 length equals 13 residues. The TCR was taken from a woman aged 80 or older with COVID-19, enrolled during active disease. V usage is TRBV13 and J usage is TRBJ1-2; D is unresolved. Sequencing input: peripheral blood. In DNA form, the CDR3 reads TGTGCCAGCAGCTTAGTAGCTAACTATGGCTACACCTTC. Translated: CASSLVANYGYTF. Full variable domain (rest looked up from reference TRBV13 and TRBJ1-2): AAGVIQSPRHLIKEKRETATLKCYPIPRHDTVYWYQQGPGQDPQFLISFYEKMQSDKGSIPDRFSAQQFSDYHSELNMSSLELGDSALYFCASSLVANYGYTFGSGTRLTVV.